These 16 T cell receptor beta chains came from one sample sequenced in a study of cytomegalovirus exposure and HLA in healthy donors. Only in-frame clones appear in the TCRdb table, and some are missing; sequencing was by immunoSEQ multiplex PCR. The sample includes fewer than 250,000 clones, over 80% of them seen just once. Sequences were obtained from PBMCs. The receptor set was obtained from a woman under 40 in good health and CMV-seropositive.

CDR3 sequence: CAISESVDGYTF. CDR3 bases: TGTGCCATCAGTGAGTCAGTAGATGGCTACACCTTC. The chain couples TRBV10-3 to TRBJ1-2; D unresolved. The CDR3 has 12 amino acids. Germline V gene lookup returns CDR1 ENHRY and CDR2 SYGVKD. Trimming removed 0 bases from V and 6 bases from J, with 5 bases in between.

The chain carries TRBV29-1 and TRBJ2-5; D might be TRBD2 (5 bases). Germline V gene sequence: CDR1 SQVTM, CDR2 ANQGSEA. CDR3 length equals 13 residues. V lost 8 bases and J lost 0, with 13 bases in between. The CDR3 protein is CSIPSGNQETQYF. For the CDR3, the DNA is TGCAGCATCCCCAGCGGAAACCAAGAGACCCAGTACTTC. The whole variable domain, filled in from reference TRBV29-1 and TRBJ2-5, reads SAVISQKPSRDICQRGTSLTIQCQVDSQVTMMFWYRQQPGQSLTLIATANQGSEATYESGFVIDKFPISRPNLTFSTLTVSNMSPEDSSIYLCSIPSGNQETQYFGPGTRLLVL.

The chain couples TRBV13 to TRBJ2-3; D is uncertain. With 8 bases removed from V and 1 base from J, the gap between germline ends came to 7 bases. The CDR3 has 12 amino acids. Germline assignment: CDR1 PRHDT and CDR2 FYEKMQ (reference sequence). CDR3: CASGEGTDTQYF. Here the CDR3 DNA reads TGTGCCAGCGGAGAAGGCACAGATACGCAGTATTTT. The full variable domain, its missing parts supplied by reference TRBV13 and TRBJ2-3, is AAGVIQSPRHLIKEKRETATLKCYPIPRHDTVYWYQQGPGQDPQFLISFYEKMQSDKGSIPDRFSAQQFSDYHSELNMSSLELGDSALYFCASGEGTDTQYFGPGTRLTVL.

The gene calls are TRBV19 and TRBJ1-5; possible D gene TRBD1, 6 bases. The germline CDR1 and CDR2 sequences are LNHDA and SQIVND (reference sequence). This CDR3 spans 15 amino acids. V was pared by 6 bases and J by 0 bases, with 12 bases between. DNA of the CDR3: TGTGCCAGTAGGTGGACAGAGCATAGCAATCAGCCCCAGCATTTT. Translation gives CASRWTEHSNQPQHF.

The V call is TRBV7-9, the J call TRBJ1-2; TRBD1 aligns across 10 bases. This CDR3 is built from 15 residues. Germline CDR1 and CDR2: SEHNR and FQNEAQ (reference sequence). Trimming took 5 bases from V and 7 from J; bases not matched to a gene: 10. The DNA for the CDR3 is TGTGCCAGCAGCACATACCGGGACAGGGGTGGTGGCTACACCTTC. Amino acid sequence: CASSTYRDRGGGYTF.

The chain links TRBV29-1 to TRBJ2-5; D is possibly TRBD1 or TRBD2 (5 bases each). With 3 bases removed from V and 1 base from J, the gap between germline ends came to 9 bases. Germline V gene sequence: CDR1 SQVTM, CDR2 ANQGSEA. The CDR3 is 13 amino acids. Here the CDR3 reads CSVDGTSQETQYF. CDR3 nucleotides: TGCAGCGTTGATGGGACCTCCCAAGAGACCCAGTACTTC.

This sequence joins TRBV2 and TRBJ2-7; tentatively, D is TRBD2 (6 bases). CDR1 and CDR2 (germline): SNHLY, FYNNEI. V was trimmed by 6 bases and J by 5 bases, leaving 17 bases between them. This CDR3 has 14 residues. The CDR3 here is CASSLRENAHEQYF. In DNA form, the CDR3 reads TGTGCCAGCAGCCTCCGGGAGAATGCCCACGAGCAGTACTTC.

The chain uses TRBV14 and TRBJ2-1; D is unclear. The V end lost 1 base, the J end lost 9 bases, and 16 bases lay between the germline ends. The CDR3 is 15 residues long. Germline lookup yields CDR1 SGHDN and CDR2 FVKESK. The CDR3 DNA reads TGTGCCAGCAGCCAAGCTGATTTCCCCTGGGGTGAGCAGTTCTTC. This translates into CASSQADFPWGEQFF.

This chain's CDR3 is CASSSTGIHGYTF. The CDR3 bases are TGTGCCAGCAGCTCCACAGGGATCCATGGCTACACCTTC. The V call is TRBV6-5, the J call TRBJ1-2, with a tentative D call TRBD1 (6 bases). The CDR3 consists of 13 residues. Per germline, CDR1 MNHEY and CDR2 SVGAGI. The V end lost 6 bases, the J end lost 6 bases, and 14 bases lay between the germline ends.

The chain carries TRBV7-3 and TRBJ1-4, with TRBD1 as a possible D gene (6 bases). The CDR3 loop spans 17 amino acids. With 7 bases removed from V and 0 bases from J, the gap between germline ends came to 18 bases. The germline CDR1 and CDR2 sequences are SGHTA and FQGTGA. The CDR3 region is CASTSGAGPSTNEKLFF. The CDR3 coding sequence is TGTGCCAGCACCTCGGGGGCAGGGCCTTCAACTAATGAAAAACTGTTTTTT.

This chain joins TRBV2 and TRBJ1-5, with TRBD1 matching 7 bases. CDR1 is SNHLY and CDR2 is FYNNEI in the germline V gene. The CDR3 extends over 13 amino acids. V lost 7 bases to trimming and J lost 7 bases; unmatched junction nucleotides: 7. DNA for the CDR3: TGTGCCAGCAACGGACAGGCCTACCAGCCCCAGCATTTT. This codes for CASNGQAYQPQHF.

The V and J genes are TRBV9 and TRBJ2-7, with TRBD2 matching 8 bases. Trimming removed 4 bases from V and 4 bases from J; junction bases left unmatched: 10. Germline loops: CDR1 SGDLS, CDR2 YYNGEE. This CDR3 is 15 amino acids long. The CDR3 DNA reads TGTGCCAGCAGCCCCCGGGATAGCGGGGAATACGAGCAGTACTTC. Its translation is CASSPRDSGEYEQYF.

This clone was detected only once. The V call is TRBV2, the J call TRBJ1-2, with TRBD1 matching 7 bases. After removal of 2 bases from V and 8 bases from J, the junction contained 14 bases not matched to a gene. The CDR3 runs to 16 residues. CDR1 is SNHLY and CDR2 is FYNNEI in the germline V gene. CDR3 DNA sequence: TGTGCCAGCAGTGAATCCCAGGGGGGAAGGCCCCGCGGCTACACCTTC. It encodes CASSESQGGRPRGYTF.

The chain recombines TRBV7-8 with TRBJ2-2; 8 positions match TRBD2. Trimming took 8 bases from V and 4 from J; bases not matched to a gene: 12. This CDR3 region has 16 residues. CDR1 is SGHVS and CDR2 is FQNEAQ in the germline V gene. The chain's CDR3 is CASGVMREAITGELFF. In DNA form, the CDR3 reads TGTGCCAGCGGGGTGATGCGGGAGGCTATCACCGGGGAGCTGTTTTTT. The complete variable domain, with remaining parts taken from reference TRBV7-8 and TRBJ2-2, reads GAGVSQSPRYKVAKRGQDVALRCDPISGHVSLFWYQQALGQGPEFLTYFQNEAQLDKSGLPSDRFFAERPEGSVSTLKIQRTQQEDSAVYLCASGVMREAITGELFFGEGSRLTVL.

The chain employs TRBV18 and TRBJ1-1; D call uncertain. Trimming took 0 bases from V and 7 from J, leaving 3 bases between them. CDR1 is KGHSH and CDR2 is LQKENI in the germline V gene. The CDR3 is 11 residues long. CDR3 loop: CASSPPGEAFF. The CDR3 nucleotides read TGTGCCAGCTCACCACCGGGTGAAGCTTTCTTT. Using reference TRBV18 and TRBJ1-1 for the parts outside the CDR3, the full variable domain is NAGVMQNPRHLVRRRGQEARLRCSPMKGHSHVYWYRQLPEEGLKFMVYLQKENIIDESGMPKERFSAEFPKEGPSILRIQQVVRGDSAAYFCASSPPGEAFFGQGTRLTVV.

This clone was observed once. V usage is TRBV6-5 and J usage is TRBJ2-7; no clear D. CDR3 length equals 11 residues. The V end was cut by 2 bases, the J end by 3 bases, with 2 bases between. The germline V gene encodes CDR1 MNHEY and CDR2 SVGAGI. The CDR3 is CASSYVYEQYF. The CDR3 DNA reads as TGTGCCAGCAGTTACGTCTACGAGCAGTACTTC.